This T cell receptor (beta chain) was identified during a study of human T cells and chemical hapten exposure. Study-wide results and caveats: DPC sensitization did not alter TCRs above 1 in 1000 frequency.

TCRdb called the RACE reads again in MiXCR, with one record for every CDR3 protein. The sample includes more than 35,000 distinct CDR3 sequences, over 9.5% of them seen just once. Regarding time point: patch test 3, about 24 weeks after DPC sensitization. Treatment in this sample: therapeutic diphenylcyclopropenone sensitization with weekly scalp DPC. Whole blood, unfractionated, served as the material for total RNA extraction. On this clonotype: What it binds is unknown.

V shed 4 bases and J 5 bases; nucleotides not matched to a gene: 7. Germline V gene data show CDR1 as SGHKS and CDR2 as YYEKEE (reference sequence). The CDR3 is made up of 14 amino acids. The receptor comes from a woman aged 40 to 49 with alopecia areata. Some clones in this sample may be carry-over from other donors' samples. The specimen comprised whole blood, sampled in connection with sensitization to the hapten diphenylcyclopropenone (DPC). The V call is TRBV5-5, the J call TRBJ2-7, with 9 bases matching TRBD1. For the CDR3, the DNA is TGTGCCAGCAGCCTAAGAGACAGGGGGAACGAGCAGTACTTC. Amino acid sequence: CASSLRDRGNEQYF.